In this sample, the clone carrying this T cell receptor beta chain turned up a few times. Treatment denoted: some 20 received Ad26.COV2.S at low or high dose, single or two shots; several received placebo; per-sample allocation not given. Day 63 after the first vaccine or placebo injection was the time point for sampling. SARS-CoV-2 spike from the Wuhan strain was encoded by the vaccine, an Ad26 vector. TCRdb keeps only in-frame clones here, not all; method: immunoSEQ multiplex PCR. The sample has about half a million clones; roughly nine tenths are singletons. The sample is drawn from a study of Ad26.COV2.S vaccination and SARS-CoV-2 variants. Study-level background: A COV1001 Ad26.COV2.S trial-arm participant provided the sample. In the study, Ad26.COV2.S was injected intramuscularly once, or twice 56 days apart.

The sequence came from a person aged 18-65 years who received the Ad26.COV2.S COVID-19 vaccine or a placebo. The sample here was peripheral blood, taken in a trial of Ad26.COV2.S vaccine versus placebo.

The CDR3 loop is CASRLGQGKNTDTQYF. The DNA of the CDR3 is TGCGCCAGCAGACTCGGACAGGGAAAGAACACAGATACGCAGTATTTT. The rearrangement links TRBV4-1 to TRBJ2-3; the match to TRBD1 covers 8 bases. V shed 6 bases and J 2 bases; nucleotides not matched to a gene: 10. Germline values: CDR1 MGHRA, CDR2 YSYEKL. This CDR3 spans 16 amino acids.